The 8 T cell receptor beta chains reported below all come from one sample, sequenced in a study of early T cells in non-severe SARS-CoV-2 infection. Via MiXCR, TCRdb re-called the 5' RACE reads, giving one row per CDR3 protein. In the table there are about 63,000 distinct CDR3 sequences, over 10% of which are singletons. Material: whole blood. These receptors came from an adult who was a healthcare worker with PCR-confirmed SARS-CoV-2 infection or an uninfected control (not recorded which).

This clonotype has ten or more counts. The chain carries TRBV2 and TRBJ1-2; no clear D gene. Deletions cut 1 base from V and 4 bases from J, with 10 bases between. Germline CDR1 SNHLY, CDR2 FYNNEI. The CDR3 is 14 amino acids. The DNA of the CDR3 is TGTGCCAGCAGTGAAGACAGCCTTCCCTATGGCTACACCTTC. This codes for CASSEDSLPYGYTF.

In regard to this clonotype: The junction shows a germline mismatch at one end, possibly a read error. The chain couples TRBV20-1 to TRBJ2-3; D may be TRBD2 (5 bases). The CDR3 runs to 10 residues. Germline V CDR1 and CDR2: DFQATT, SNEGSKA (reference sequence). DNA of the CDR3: TGCAGTGCCCTAGCAGATACGCAGGATTTT. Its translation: CSALADTQDF.

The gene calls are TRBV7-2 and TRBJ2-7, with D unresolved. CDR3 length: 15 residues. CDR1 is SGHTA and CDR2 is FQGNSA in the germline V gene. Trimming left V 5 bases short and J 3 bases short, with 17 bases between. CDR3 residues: CASSARPNPLYEQYF. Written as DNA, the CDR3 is TGTGCCAGCAGCGCCAGACCAAACCCCCTCTACGAGCAGTACTTC.

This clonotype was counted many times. DNA for the CDR3: TGTGCCAGCAGTCGCCCTTCTCGGGGGCCCTACGAGCAGTACTTC. Amino acid sequence: CASSRPSRGPYEQYF. V gene TRBV6-6 combines with J gene TRBJ2-7, with D possibly called TRBD1 or TRBD2 (6 bases each). Germline assignment: CDR1 MNHNY and CDR2 SVGAGI (reference sequence). Trimming shortened V by 5 bases and J by 2 bases, and 16 bases separated the two germline ends. This CDR3 is 15 amino acids long.

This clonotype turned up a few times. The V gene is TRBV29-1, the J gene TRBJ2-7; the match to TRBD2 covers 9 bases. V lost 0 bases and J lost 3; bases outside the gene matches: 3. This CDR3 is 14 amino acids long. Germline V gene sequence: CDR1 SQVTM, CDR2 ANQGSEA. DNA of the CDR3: TGCAGCGTTGAAGAGACTAGCGGAAACTACGAGCAGTACTTC. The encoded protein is CSVEETSGNYEQYF.

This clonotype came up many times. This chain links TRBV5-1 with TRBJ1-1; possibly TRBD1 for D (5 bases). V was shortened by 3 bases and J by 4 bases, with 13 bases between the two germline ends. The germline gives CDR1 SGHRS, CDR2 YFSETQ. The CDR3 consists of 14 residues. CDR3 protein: CASSWGDPGTEAFF. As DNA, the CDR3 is TGCGCCAGCAGCTGGGGGGATCCGGGCACTGAAGCTTTCTTT.

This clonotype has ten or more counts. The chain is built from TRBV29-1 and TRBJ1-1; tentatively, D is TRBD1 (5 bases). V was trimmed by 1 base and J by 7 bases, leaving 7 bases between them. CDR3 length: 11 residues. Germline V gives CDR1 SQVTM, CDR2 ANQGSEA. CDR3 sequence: CSVEGQGEAFF. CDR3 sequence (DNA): TGCAGCGTTGAAGGGCAGGGTGAAGCTTTCTTT.

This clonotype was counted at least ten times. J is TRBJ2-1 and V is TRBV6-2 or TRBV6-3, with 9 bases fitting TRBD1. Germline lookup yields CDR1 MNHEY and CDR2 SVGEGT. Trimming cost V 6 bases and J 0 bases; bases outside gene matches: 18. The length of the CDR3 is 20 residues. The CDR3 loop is CASRPTRTGDITSSYNEQFF. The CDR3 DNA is TGTGCCAGCAGACCTACACGGACAGGGGACATAACTAGCTCCTACAATGAGCAGTTCTTC.